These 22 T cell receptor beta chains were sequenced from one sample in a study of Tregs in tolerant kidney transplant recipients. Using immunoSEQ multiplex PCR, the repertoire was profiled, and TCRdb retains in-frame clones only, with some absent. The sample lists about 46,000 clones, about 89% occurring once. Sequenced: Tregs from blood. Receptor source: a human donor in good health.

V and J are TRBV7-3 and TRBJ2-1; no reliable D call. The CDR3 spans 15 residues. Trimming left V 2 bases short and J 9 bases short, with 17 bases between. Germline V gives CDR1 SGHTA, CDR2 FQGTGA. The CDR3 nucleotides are TGTGCCAGCAGCTTAGCCAAGGCCTCAGCAATTGAGCAGTTCTTC. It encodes CASSLAKASAIEQFF.

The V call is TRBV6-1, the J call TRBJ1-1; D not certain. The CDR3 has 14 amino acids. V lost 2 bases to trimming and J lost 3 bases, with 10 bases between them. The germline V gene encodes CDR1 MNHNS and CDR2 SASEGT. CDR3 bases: TGTGCCAGCAGTGAATGGGGTGAGTACACTGAAGCTTTCTTT. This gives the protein CASSEWGEYTEAFF.

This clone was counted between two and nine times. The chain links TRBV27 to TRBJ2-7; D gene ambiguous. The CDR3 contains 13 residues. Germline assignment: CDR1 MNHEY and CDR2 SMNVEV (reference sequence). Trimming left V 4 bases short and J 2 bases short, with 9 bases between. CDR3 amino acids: CASSSRFTYEQYF. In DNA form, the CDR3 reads TGTGCCAGCAGTTCACGGTTTACCTACGAGCAGTACTTC.

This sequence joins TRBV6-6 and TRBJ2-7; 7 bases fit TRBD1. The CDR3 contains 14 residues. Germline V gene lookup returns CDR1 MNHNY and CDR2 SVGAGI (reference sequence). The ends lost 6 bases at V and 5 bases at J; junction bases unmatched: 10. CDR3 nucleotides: TGTGCCAGCAGCGACCTTACAGGGGATCACGAGCAGTACTTC. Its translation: CASSDLTGDHEQYF.

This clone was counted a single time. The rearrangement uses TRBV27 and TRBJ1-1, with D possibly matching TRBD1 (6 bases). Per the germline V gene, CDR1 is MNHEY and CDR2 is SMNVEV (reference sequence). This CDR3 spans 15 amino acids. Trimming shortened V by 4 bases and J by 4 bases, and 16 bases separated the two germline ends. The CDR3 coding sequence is TGTGCCAGCAGTTCCCCCGGGGGGCTGGGCACTGAAGCTTTCTTT. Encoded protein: CASSSPGGLGTEAFF.

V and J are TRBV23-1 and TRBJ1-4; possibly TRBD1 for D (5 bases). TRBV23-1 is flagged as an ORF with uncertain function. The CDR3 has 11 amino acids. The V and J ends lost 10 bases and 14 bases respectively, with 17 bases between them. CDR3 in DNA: TGCGCCAATTTCCATGGGGCAGGCCTGTTTTTT. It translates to CANFHGAGLFF.

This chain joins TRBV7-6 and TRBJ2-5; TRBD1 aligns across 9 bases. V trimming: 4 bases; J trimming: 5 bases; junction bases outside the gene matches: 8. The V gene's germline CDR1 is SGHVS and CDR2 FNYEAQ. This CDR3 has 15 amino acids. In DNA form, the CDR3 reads TGTGCCAGCAGCTCCGGGACAGGGTCTGTGGAGACCCAGTACTTC. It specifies CASSSGTGSVETQYF.

The DNA for the CDR3 is TGTGCCAGCAGCTTAGCCAGGGGGGATACGCAGTATTTT. It is translated as CASSLARGDTQYF. This sequence joins TRBV11-2 and TRBJ2-3, with 7 bases identical to TRBD1. The V gene end was trimmed by 1 base and the J gene end by 6 bases; junction bases not matched to a gene: 1. CDR1 is SGHAT and CDR2 is FQNNGV in the germline V gene. The CDR3 length is 13 residues.

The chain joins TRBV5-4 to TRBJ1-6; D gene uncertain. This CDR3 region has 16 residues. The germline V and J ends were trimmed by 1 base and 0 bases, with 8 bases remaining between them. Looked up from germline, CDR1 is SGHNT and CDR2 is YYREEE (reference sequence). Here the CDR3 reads CASSLRRGSYNSPLHF. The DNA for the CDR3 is TGTGCCAGCAGCTTGCGACGCGGCTCCTATAATTCACCCCTCCACTTT.

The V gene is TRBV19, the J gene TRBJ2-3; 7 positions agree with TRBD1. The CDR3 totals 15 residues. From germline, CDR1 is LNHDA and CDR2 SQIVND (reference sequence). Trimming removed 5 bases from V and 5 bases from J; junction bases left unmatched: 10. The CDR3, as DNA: TGTGCCAGTAGTGTCCTCCGGGGACAGCAAGATACGCAGTATTTT. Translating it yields CASSVLRGQQDTQYF.

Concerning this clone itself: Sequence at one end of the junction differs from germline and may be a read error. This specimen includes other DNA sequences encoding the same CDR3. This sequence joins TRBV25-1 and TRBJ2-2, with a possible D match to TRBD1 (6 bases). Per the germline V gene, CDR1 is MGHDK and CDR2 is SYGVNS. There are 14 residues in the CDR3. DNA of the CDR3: TGCGCCAGCACAGGGCAGGGGAGAACCGGGGAGCTGTTTTTT. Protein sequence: CASTGQGRTGELFF. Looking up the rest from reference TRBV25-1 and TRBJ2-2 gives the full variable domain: EADIYQTPRYLVIGTGKKITLECSQTMGHDKMYWYQQDPGMELHLIHYSYGVNSTEKGDLSSESTVSRIRTEHFPLTLESARPSHTSQYLCASTGQGRTGELFFGEGSRLTVL.

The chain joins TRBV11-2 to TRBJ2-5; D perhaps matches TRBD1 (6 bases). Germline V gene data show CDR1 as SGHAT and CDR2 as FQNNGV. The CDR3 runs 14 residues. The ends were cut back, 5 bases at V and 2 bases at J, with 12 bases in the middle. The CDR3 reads CASSPGHLQETQYF. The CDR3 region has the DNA TGTGCCAGCAGCCCGGGACACCTACAAGAGACCCAGTACTTC.

CDR3 region: CASSSAGSYNSPLHF. For the CDR3, the DNA is TGTGCCAGCAGTTCCGCGGGGTCCTATAATTCACCCCTCCACTTT. The chain employs TRBV6-6 and TRBJ1-6; D is unclear. V dropped 4 bases and J dropped 1 base, with 8 bases sitting between them. The CDR3 has 15 residues. CDR1 and CDR2 from the germline V gene are MNHNY and SVGAGI (reference sequence).

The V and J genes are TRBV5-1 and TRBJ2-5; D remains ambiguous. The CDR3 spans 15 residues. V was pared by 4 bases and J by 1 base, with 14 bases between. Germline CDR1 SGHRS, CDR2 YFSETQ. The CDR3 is CASSPIVGLQETQYF. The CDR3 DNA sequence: TGCGCCAGCAGCCCGATTGTAGGCCTCCAAGAGACCCAGTACTTC.

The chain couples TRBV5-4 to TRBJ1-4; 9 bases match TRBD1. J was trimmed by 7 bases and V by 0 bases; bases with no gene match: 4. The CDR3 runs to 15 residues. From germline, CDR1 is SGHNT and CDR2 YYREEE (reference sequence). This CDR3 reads CASSLGPGQGEKLFF. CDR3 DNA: TGTGCCAGCAGCTTGGGTCCGGGACAGGGTGAAAAACTGTTTTTT.

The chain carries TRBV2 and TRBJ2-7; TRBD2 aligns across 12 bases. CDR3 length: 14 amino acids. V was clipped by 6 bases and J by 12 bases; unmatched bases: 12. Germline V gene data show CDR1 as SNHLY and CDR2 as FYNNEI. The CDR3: CASSRRLAGVAPYF. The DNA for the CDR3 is TGTGCCAGCAGCCGGAGACTAGCGGGAGTCGCGCCGTACTTC.

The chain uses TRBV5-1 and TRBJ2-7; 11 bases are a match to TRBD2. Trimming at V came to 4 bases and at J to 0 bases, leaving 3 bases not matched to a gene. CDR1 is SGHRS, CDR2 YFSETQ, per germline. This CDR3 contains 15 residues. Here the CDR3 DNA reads TGCGCCAGCAGCCCGACTAGCGGGAACTCCTACGAGCAGTACTTC. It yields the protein CASSPTSGNSYEQYF.

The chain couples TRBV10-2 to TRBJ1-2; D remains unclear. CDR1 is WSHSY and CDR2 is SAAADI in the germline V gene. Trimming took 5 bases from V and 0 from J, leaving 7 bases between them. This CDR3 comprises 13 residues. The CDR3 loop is CASSSRTNYGYTF. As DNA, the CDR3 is TGCGCCAGCAGTAGCAGGACTAACTATGGCTACACCTTC.

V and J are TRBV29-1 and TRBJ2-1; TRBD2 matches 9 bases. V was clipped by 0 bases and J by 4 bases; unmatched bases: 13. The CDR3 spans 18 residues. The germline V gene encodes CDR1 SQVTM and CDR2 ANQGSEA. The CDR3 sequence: CSVEEGPWRREGYNEQFF. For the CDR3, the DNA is TGCAGCGTTGAAGAAGGTCCCTGGCGGCGGGAGGGTTACAATGAGCAGTTCTTC.

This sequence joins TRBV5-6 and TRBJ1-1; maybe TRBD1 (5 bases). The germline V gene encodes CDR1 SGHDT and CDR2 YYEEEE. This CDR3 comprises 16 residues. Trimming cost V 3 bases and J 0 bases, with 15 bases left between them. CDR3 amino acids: CASSWARGRMNTEAFF. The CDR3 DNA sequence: TGTGCCAGCAGCTGGGCCCGGGGACGCATGAACACTGAAGCTTTCTTT.

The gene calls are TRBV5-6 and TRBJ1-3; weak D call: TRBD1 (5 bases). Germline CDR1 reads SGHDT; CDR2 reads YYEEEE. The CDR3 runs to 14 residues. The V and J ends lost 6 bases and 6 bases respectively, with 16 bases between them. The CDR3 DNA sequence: TGTGCCAGCACCCCGGGGGGGAGCACAAACACCATATATTTT. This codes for CASTPGGSTNTIYF.

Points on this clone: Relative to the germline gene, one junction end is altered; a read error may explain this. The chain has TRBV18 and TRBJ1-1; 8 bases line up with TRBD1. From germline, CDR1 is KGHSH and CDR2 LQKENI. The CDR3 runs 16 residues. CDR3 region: CASSPRTGLLGTEASF. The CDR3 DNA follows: TGTGCCAGCTCACCCCGGACAGGGCTCCTGGGCACTGAAGCTTCCTTT.